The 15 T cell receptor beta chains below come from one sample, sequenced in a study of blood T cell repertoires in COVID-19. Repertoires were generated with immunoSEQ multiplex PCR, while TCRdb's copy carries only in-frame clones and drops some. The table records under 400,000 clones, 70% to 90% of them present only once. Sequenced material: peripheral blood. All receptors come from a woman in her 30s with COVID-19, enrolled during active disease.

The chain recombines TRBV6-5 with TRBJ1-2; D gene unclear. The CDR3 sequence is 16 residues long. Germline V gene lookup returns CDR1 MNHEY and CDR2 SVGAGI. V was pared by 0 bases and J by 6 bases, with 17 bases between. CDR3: CASSYSSRGIGHGYTF. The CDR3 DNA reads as TGTGCCAGCAGTTACTCGTCCCGGGGAATTGGGCATGGCTACACCTTC.

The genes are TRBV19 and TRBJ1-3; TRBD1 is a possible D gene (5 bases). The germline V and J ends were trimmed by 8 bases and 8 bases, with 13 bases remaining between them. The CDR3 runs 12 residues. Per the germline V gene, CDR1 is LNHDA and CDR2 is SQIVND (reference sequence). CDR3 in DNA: TGTGCCAGTCCGGGGACGGGGGACACCATATATTTT. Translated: CASPGTGDTIYF.

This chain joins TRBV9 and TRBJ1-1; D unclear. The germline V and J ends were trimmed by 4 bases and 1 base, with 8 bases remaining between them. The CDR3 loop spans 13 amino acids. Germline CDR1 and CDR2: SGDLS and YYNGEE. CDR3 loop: CASSSPGNTEAFF. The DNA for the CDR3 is TGTGCCAGCAGCTCCCCCGGGAACACTGAAGCTTTCTTT. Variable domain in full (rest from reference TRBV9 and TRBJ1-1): DSGVTQTPKHLITATGQRVTLRCSPRSGDLSVYWYQQSLDQGLQFLIQYYNGEERAKGNILERFSAQQFPDLHSELNLSSLELGDSALYFCASSSPGNTEAFFGQGTRLTVV.

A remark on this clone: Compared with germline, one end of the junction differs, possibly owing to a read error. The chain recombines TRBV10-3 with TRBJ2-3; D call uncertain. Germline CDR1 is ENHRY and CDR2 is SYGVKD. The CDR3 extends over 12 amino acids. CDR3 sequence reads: CAIRGSTDTQYF. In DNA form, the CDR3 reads TGTGCCATCAGGGGCAGCACGGATACGCAGTATTTT.

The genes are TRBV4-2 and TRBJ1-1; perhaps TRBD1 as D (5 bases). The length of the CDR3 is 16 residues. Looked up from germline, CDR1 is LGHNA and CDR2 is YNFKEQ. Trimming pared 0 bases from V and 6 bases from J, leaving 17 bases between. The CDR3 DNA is TGTGCCAGCAGCCAAGATTTCGGGGGTGAGGGAGCTGAAGCTTTCTTT. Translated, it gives CASSQDFGGEGAEAFF.

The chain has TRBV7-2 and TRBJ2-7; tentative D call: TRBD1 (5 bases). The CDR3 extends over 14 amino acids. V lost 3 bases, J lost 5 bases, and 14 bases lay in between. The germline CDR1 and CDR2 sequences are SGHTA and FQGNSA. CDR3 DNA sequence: TGTGCCAGCAGCTTGCGGCAGGCCAGGGACGAGCAGTACTTC. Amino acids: CASSLRQARDEQYF.

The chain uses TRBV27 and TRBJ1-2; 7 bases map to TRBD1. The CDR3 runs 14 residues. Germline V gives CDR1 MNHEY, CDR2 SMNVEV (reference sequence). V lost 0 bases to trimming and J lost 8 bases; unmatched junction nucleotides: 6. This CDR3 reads CASSLSITGDGYTF. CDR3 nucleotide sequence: TGTGCCAGCAGTTTATCGATAACAGGGGACGGCTACACCTTC.

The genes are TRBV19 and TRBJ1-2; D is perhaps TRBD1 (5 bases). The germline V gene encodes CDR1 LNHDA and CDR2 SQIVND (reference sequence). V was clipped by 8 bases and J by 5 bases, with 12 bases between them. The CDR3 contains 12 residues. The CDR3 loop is CASEGVRYGYTF. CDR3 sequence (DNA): TGTGCCAGTGAAGGGGTAAGGTATGGCTACACCTTC.

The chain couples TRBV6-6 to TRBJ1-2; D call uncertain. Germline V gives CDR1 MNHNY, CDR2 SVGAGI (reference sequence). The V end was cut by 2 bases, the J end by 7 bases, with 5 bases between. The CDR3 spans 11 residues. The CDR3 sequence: CASSYAAGYTF. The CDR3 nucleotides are TGTGCCAGCAGTTACGCGGCTGGCTACACCTTC.

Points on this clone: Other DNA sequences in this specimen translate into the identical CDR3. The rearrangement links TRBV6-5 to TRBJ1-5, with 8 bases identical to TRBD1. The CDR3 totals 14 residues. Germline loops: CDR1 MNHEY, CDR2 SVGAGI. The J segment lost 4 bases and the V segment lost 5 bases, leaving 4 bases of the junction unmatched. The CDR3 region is CASSTRTGNQPQHF. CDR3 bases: TGTGCCAGCAGTACCCGGACAGGGAATCAGCCCCAGCATTTT.

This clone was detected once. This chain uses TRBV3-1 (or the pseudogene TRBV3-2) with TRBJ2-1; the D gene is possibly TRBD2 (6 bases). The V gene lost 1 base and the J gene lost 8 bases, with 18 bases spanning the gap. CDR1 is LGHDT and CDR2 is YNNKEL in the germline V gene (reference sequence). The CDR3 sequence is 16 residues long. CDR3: CASSQGPGTAGYEQFF. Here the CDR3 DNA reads TGTGCCAGCAGCCAAGGACCCGGGACTGCGGGGTATGAGCAGTTCTTC.

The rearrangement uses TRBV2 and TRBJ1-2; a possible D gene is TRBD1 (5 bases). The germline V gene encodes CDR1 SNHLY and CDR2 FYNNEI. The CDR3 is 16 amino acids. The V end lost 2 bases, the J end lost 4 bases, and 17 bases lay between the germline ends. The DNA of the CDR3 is TGTGCCAGCAGTGAACGGCGAGGGGACTTAAGCTATGGCTACACCTTC. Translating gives CASSERRGDLSYGYTF. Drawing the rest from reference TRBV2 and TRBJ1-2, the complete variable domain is EPEVTQTPSHQVTQMGQEVILRCVPISNHLYFYWYRQILGQKVEFLVSFYNNEISEKSEIFDDQFSVERPDGSNFTLKIRSTKLEDSAMYFCASSERRGDLSYGYTFGSGTRLTVV.

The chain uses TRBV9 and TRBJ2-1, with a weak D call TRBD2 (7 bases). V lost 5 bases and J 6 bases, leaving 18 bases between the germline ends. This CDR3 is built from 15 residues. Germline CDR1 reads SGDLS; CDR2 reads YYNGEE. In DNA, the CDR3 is TGTGCCAGCAGAAAAGTAGGGGGGGCACTCAATGAGCAGTTCTTC. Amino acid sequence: CASRKVGGALNEQFF.

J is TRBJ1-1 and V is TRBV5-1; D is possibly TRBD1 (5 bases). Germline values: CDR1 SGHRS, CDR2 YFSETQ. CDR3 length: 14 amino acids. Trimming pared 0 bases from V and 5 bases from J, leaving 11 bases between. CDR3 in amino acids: CASSLAWGDTEAFF. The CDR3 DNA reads TGCGCCAGCAGCTTGGCCTGGGGGGATACTGAAGCTTTCTTT. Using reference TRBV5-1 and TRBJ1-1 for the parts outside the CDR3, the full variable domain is KAGVTQTPRYLIKTRGQQVTLSCSPISGHRSVSWYQQTPGQGLQFLFEYFSETQRNKGNFPGRFSGRQFSNSRSEMNVSTLELGDSALYLCASSLAWGDTEAFFGQGTRLTVV.

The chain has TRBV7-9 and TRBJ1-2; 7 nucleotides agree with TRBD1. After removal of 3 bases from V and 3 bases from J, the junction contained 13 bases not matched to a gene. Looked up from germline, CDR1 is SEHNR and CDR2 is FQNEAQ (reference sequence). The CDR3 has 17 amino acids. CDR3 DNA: TGTGCCAGCAGCTTCCCAGTTATCCTTGGGACAGACTATGGCTACACCTTC. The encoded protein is CASSFPVILGTDYGYTF.